Each of the 32 T cell receptor beta chains below was sequenced from the same sample in a study of OX40 agonist ivuxolimab in advanced cancers. The protocol was immunoSEQ multiplex PCR, while the TCRdb copy is restricted to in-frame clones and leaves out a portion. The data hold about 73,000 clones, with approximately 90% observed a single time. The specimen comprised CD4+ or CD8+ T cells sorted from blood, sampled in a trial of the OX40 agonist ivuxolimab. The receptor source for this set is an adult with an advanced solid tumor such as melanoma, head and neck, liver or kidney cancer.

The count of this clone is one. V is TRBV5-6 and J is TRBJ1-1; D is uncertain. The CDR3 sequence is 13 residues long. V lost 2 bases and J 1 base, leaving 6 bases between the germline ends. Germline lookup yields CDR1 SGHDT and CDR2 YYEEEE. CDR3 residues: CASSFGTNTEAFF. CDR3 nucleotides: TGTGCCAGCAGCTTCGGAACGAACACTGAAGCTTTCTTT.

The chain couples TRBV28 to TRBJ2-1; 14 positions agree with TRBD2. The CDR3 spans 19 residues. V lost 3 bases, J lost 6 bases, and 13 bases stayed unmatched. Germline loops: CDR1 MDHEN, CDR2 SYDVKM. The CDR3 here is CASSFALYRLAGGLNEQFF. The DNA of the CDR3 is TGTGCCAGCAGTTTTGCCCTATATAGACTAGCGGGAGGGCTCAATGAGCAGTTCTTC.

A word on this clone: One junction end does not reproduce the germline sequence, and a read error may be involved. The CDR3 bases are TGTGCCTGCAGATCGAACTACAATGAGCAGTTCTTC. The encoded protein is CACRSNYNEQFF. The chain is built from TRBV27 and TRBJ2-1, with unresolved D. Germline V gene data show CDR1 as MNHEY and CDR2 as SMNVEV (reference sequence). This CDR3 region has 12 residues.

V is TRBV5-4 and J is TRBJ2-1, with D uncertain. Trimming left V 3 bases short and J 2 bases short, with 0 bases between. The CDR3 consists of 11 residues. Germline V gives CDR1 SGHNT, CDR2 YYREEE (reference sequence). CDR3 DNA: TGTGCCAGCAGCTCCTACAATGAGCAGTTCTTC. Amino acids: CASSSYNEQFF.

This clone ranks as medium-sized. The chain is built from TRBV6-1 and TRBJ2-1; the D is unclear. V lost 1 base and J 5 bases, leaving 6 bases between the germline ends. The germline V gene encodes CDR1 MNHNS and CDR2 SASEGT. The CDR3 loop spans 13 amino acids. CDR3 sequence (DNA): TGTGCCAGCAGTGAAGACAGTCACAATGAGCAGTTCTTC. Translation: CASSEDSHNEQFF.

The chain links TRBV5-4 to TRBJ2-1; tentative D call: TRBD2 (6 bases). The CDR3 extends over 13 amino acids. Germline CDR1 is SGHNT and CDR2 is YYREEE (reference sequence). CDR3 coding DNA: TGTGCACTCGGGGGATCCATCTCCAATGAGCAGTTCTTC. Translated, it gives CALGGSISNEQFF.

The chain couples TRBV4-1 to TRBJ2-2, with D possibly being TRBD2 (5 bases). Germline V CDR1 and CDR2: MGHRA, YSYEKL. V lost 0 bases and J 6 bases, leaving 11 bases between the germline ends. The CDR3 contains 15 residues. CDR3 coding DNA: TGCGCCAGCAGCCAAGACCTACCGAGGGCCGGGGAGCTGTTTTTT. This gives the protein CASSQDLPRAGELFF.

J is TRBJ1-3 and V is TRBV6-1, with 7 bases matching TRBD1. The CDR3 contains 18 residues. Losses at the gene ends were 2 bases for V and 0 bases for J; bases not matched to a gene: 10. From germline, CDR1 is MNHNS and CDR2 SASEGT. The CDR3 DNA sequence: TGTGCCAGCAGTGAAAGAAGACAGGGCCTAGGCTCTGGAAACACCATATATTTT. Amino acids: CASSERRQGLGSGNTIYF.

The V call is TRBV18, the J call TRBJ2-3; TRBD2 agrees at 7 bases. This CDR3 spans 17 amino acids. The germline V gene encodes CDR1 KGHSH and CDR2 LQKENI. The V segment lost 0 bases and the J segment 6 bases; nucleotides outside the gene matches: 12. CDR3 in amino acids: CASSPPVMGAGRDTQYF. For the CDR3, the DNA is TGTGCCAGCTCACCACCCGTCATGGGAGCGGGAAGGGATACGCAGTATTTT.

The chain is built from TRBV4-2 and TRBJ2-7; D unresolved. Germline V CDR1 and CDR2: LGHNA, YNFKEQ. Trimming removed 0 bases from V and 0 bases from J, with 0 bases in between. This CDR3 comprises 12 residues. Here the CDR3 reads CASSQDSYEQYF. The CDR3 DNA is TGTGCCAGCAGCCAAGACTCCTACGAGCAGTACTTC.

This chain joins TRBV7-3 and TRBJ2-3; D may be TRBD2 (6 bases). CDR1 and CDR2 (germline): SGHTA, FQGTGA. The CDR3 is 14 amino acids. V was cut by 5 bases and J by 5 bases, with 14 bases left in between. DNA for the CDR3: TGTGCCAGCAGCCCGACTAGTGTCGGAGATACGCAGTATTTT. Protein sequence: CASSPTSVGDTQYF.

The genes are TRBV13 and TRBJ2-1; tentatively, D is TRBD1 or TRBD2 (5 bases each). CDR1 is PRHDT and CDR2 is FYEKMQ in the germline V gene (reference sequence). With 2 bases removed from V and 0 bases from J, the gap between germline ends came to 11 bases. The CDR3 is made up of 16 amino acids. The CDR3 reads CASSLWGFPSYNEQFF. In DNA, the CDR3 is TGTGCCAGCAGCTTATGGGGGTTCCCCTCCTACAATGAGCAGTTCTTC.

This clone has just a few counts. The rearrangement links TRBV4-1 to TRBJ1-1; D not resolved. V gave up 1 base and J gave up 1 base, with 4 bases separating them. Germline V CDR1 and CDR2: MGHRA, YSYEKL. The CDR3 totals 13 residues. The DNA of the CDR3 is TGCGCCAGCAGCCAAGTTGGGAACACTGAAGCTTTCTTT. It codes for CASSQVGNTEAFF.

This clone was seen just once. This sequence joins TRBV10-3 and TRBJ1-1; no clear D. Germline V gene data show CDR1 as ENHRY and CDR2 as SYGVKD. The V end was cut by 0 bases, the J end by 8 bases, with 7 bases between. The CDR3 is 12 residues long. The CDR3 region has the DNA TGTGCCATCAGTGAGTCGAGGCCGGAAGCTTTCTTT. Amino acids: CAISESRPEAFF.

The chain is built from TRBV5-1 and TRBJ1-2; TRBD1 matches at 12 bases. The CDR3 loop spans 15 amino acids. With 4 bases clipped from V and 6 bases from J, the junction kept 7 bases outside the gene matches. Germline CDR1 is SGHRS and CDR2 is YFSETQ. In DNA, the CDR3 is TGCGCCAGCAGCGTCACCGGGACAGGGGGCAATGGCTACACCTTC. Translation: CASSVTGTGGNGYTF.

This chain connects TRBV7-9 to TRBJ2-5, with D unclear. Trimming cost V 10 bases and J 4 bases, with 10 bases left between them. This CDR3 has 11 amino acids. Germline CDR1 and CDR2: SEHNR and FQNEAQ (reference sequence). The CDR3 coding sequence is TGTGCCACCCGACCGCGAGAGACCCAGTACTTC. Translated: CATRPRETQYF.

In its sample, this clone is large. The chain employs TRBV27 and TRBJ2-7; TRBD2 is a possible D gene (5 bases). Germline lookup yields CDR1 MNHEY and CDR2 SMNVEV (reference sequence). The CDR3 totals 13 residues. The V and J ends lost 3 bases and 6 bases respectively, with 12 bases between them. CDR3 loop: CASSFGAGLEQYF. CDR3 nucleotides: TGTGCCAGCAGTTTTGGCGCGGGCCTCGAGCAGTACTTC.

The gene calls are TRBV27 and TRBJ2-3, with 9 bases matching TRBD2. The germline CDR1 and CDR2 sequences are MNHEY and SMNVEV (reference sequence). Germline trimming cut 7 bases from V and 7 bases from J; bases unmatched to any gene: 9. The CDR3 extends over 14 amino acids. The DNA of the CDR3 is TGTGCCAGCACCAAGGCTAGCGGGGATTATACGCAGTATTTT. This translates into CASTKASGDYTQYF.

The chain is built from TRBV20-1 and TRBJ2-2; D ambiguous. Deletions cut 1 base from V and 6 bases from J, with 3 bases between. The CDR3 is made up of 11 amino acids. The germline gives CDR1 DFQATT, CDR2 SNEGSKA (reference sequence). CDR3 region: CSARGAGELFF. In nucleotides, the CDR3 is TGCAGTGCTAGAGGAGCCGGGGAGCTGTTTTTT.

The table lists this clone with a count of one. This chain uses TRBV6-4 with TRBJ2-2; D is possibly TRBD1 (6 bases). V lost 6 bases and J 6 bases, leaving 8 bases between the germline ends. The germline V gene has CDR1 MRHNA and CDR2 SNTAGT. This CDR3 spans 12 amino acids. The CDR3 DNA reads as TGTGCCAGCAGACAGGGCGCCGGGGAGCTGTTTTTT. This encodes CASRQGAGELFF.

The chain carries TRBV27 and TRBJ2-7; D perhaps matches TRBD1 (6 bases). The V gene lost 5 bases and the J gene lost 3 bases, with 14 bases spanning the gap. The CDR3 spans 14 residues. Germline lookup yields CDR1 MNHEY and CDR2 SMNVEV (reference sequence). The CDR3 nucleotides read TGTGCCAGCAGTAGGGGGATCTCGATCTACGAGCAGTACTTC. Protein product: CASSRGISIYEQYF.

The J gene is TRBJ2-7, the V gene TRBV6-5; no firm D call. Per the germline V gene, CDR1 is MNHEY and CDR2 is SVGAGI. The CDR3 spans 14 residues. Trimming took off 0 bases at V and 0 bases at J, with 6 bases between the two ends. In nucleotides, the CDR3 is TGTGCCAGCAGTTACTCATCCAGCTCCTACGAGCAGTACTTC. As protein: CASSYSSSSYEQYF.

The J gene is TRBJ2-7, the V gene TRBV4-2; D may be TRBD2 (6 bases). Germline V gene data show CDR1 as LGHNA and CDR2 as YNFKEQ. The germline V and J ends were trimmed by 1 base and 4 bases, with 14 bases remaining between them. This CDR3 is built from 15 residues. This CDR3 is CASSQARGSGYEQYF. The CDR3 bases are TGTGCCAGCAGCCAAGCAAGGGGTAGCGGATACGAGCAGTACTTC.

J is TRBJ2-2 and V is TRBV19, with 7 bases identical to TRBD2. The V gene end was trimmed by 0 bases and the J gene end by 1 base; junction bases not matched to a gene: 2. Germline assignment: CDR1 LNHDA and CDR2 SQIVND (reference sequence). The CDR3 is 16 residues long. DNA of the CDR3: TGTGCCAGTAGTATAGATGGGGGGGTGAACACCGGGGAGCTGTTTTTT. Its translation is CASSIDGGVNTGELFF.

This clone was picked up a small number of times. The rearrangement uses TRBV7-3 and TRBJ1-1, with unresolved D. CDR3 length equals 13 residues. Germline loops: CDR1 SGHTA, CDR2 FQGTGA. V lost 2 bases to trimming and J lost 4 bases, with 8 bases between them. The CDR3 nucleotides read TGTGCCAGCAGCTTAGCGGCCTCCACTGAAGCTTTCTTT. This translates into CASSLAASTEAFF.

The genes are TRBV27 and TRBJ1-2; tentatively, D is TRBD1 (5 bases). Germline V CDR1 and CDR2: MNHEY, SMNVEV (reference sequence). V lost 4 bases to trimming and J lost 3 bases, with 15 bases between them. The CDR3 runs to 15 residues. The CDR3 bases are TGTGCCAGCAGTTCCACTGCAGGGCTTCACTATGGCTACACCTTC. Protein sequence: CASSSTAGLHYGYTF.

This chain links TRBV13 with TRBJ2-5; 8 bases match TRBD1. V lost 5 bases and J lost 5; bases outside the gene matches: 7. The CDR3 has 14 amino acids. Germline CDR1 is PRHDT and CDR2 is FYEKMQ (reference sequence). The CDR3 here is CASSTDRVVETQYF. CDR3 DNA sequence: TGTGCCAGCAGCACGGACAGGGTGGTGGAGACCCAGTACTTC.

This clone was picked up one time. J is TRBJ2-3 and V is TRBV5-1; 10 bases fit TRBD2. Germline CDR1 reads SGHRS; CDR2 reads YFSETQ. The CDR3 is 16 residues long. After removal of 4 bases from V and 5 bases from J, the junction contained 10 bases not matched to a gene. This CDR3 reads CASSTNIAGGGDTQYF. In nucleotides, the CDR3 is TGCGCCAGCAGCACCAACATAGCGGGAGGCGGAGATACGCAGTATTTT.

The CDR3 region has the DNA TGCGCCAGCAGCCCCCCGGGGTCAGATACGCAGTATTTT. This sequence encodes CASSPPGSDTQYF. This chain joins TRBV5-1 and TRBJ2-3, with TRBD2 as a possible D gene (5 bases). The ends were cut back, 4 bases at V and 4 bases at J, with 10 bases in the middle. CDR1 SGHRS and CDR2 YFSETQ come from the germline V gene. There are 13 residues in the CDR3.

J is TRBJ2-7 and V is TRBV28; either TRBD1 or TRBD2 may supply D (5 bases each). The germline V and J ends were trimmed by 5 bases and 1 base, with 15 bases remaining between them. From germline, CDR1 is MDHEN and CDR2 SYDVKM. This CDR3 contains 15 residues. In nucleotides, the CDR3 is TGTGCCAGCAGTCCCTTCGGGACGAGGTCCTACGAGCAGTACTTC. Its protein product is CASSPFGTRSYEQYF. Full variable domain (missing parts from reference TRBV28 and TRBJ2-7): DVKVTQSSRYLVKRTGEKVFLECVQDMDHENMFWYRQDPGLGLRLIYFSYDVKMKEKGDIPEGYSVSREKKERFSLILESASTNQTSMYLCASSPFGTRSYEQYFGPGTRLTVT.

The rearrangement joins TRBV11-1 to TRBJ2-7; 8 nucleotides align to TRBD2. CDR3 size: 14 residues. J gave up 2 bases and V 4 bases, and 4 bases lay outside the gene matches. In germline, CDR1 is SGHAT, CDR2 FQDESV (reference sequence). The CDR3 DNA follows: TGTGCCAGCAGCTCGACTAGCGAGGCCTACGAGCAGTACTTC. It is translated as CASSSTSEAYEQYF.

Of note for this clone: This CDR3 is also generated by other DNA sequences in the sample. This rearrangement joins TRBV14 to TRBJ1-2; D gene uncertain. Germline CDR1 is SGHDN and CDR2 is FVKESK. The CDR3 totals 13 residues. The ends were cut back, 1 base at V and 2 bases at J, with 5 bases in the middle. The CDR3 DNA follows: TGTGCCAGCAGCCAAGGGAGAAACTATGGCTACACCTTC. This gives the protein CASSQGRNYGYTF.